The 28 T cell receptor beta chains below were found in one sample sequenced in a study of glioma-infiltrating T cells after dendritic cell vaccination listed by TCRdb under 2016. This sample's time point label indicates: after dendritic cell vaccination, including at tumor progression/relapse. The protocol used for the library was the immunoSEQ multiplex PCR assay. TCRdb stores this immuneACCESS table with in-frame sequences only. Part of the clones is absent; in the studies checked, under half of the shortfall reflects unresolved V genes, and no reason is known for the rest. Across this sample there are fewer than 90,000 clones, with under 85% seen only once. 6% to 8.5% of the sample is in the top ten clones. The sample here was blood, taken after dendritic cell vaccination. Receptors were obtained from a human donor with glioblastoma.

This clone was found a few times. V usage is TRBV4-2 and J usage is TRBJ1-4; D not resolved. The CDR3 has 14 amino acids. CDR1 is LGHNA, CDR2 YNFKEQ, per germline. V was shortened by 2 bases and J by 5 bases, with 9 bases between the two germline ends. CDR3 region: CASSQITENEKLFF. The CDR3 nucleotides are TGTGCCAGCAGCCAAATAACGGAGAATGAAAAACTGTTTTTT.

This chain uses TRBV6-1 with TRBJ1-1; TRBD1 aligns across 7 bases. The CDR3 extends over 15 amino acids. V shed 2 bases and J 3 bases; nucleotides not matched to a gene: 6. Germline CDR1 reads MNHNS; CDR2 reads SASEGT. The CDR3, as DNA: TGTGCCAGCAGTGAAACAGGGGTAGGGGACACTGAAGCTTTCTTT. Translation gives CASSETGVGDTEAFF.

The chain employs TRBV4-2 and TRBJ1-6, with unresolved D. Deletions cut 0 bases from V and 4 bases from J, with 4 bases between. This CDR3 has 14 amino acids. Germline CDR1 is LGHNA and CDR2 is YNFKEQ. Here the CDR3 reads CASSQDLYNSPLHF. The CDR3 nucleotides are TGTGCCAGCAGCCAAGATCTGTATAATTCACCCCTCCACTTT.

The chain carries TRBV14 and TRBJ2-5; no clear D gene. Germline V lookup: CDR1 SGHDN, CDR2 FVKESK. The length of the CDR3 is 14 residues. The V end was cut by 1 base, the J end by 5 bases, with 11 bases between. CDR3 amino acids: CASSQAVPGETQYF. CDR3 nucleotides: TGTGCCAGCAGCCAAGCAGTTCCCGGGGAGACCCAGTACTTC.

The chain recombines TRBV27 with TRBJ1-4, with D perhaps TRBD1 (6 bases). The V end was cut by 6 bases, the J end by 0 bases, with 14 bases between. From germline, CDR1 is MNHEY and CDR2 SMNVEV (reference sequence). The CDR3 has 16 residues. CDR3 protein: CASSARGKATNEKLFF. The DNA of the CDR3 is TGTGCCAGCAGCGCGAGGGGGAAGGCAACTAATGAAAAACTGTTTTTT.

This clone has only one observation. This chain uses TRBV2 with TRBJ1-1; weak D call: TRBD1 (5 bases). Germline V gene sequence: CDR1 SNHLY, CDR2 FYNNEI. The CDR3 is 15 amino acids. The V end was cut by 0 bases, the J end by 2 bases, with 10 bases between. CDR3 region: CASSEAGRANTEAFF. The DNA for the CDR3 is TGTGCCAGCAGTGAAGCGGGCAGGGCCAACACTGAAGCTTTCTTT.

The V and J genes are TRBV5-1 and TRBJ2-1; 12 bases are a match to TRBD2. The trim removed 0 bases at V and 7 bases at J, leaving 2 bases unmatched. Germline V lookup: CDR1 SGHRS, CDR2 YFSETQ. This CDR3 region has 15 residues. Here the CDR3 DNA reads TGCGCCAGCAGCTTGGCTACTAGCGGGGGGAATGAGCAGTTCTTC. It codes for CASSLATSGGNEQFF.

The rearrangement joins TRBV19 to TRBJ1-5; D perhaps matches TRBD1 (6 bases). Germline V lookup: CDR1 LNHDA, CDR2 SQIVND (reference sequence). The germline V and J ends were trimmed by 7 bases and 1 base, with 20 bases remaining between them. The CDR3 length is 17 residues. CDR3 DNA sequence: TGTGCCAGTACCCCCTTCGGCGGGGGCGGGAGCAATCAGCCCCAGCATTTT. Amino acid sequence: CASTPFGGGGSNQPQHF.

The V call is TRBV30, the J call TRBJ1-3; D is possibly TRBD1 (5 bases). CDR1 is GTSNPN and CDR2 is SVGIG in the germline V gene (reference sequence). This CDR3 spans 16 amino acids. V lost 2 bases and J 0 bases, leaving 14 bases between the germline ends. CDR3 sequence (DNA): TGTGCCTGGAGTTCCCAGCGGGGCCCCTCTGGAAACACCATATATTTT. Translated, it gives CAWSSQRGPSGNTIYF.

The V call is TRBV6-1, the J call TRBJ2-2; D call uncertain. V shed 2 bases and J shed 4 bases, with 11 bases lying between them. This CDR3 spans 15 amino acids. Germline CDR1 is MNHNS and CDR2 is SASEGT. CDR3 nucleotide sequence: TGTGCCAGCAGTGAACTAGAAAGTGGCACCGGGGAGCTGTTTTTT. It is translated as CASSELESGTGELFF.

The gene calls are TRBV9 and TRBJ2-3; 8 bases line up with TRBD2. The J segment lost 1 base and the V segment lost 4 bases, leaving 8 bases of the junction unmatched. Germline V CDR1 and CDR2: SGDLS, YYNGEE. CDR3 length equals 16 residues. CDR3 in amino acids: CASSLGSAGGTDTQYF. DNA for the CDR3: TGTGCCAGCAGCTTAGGGTCAGCGGGGGGCACAGATACGCAGTATTTT.

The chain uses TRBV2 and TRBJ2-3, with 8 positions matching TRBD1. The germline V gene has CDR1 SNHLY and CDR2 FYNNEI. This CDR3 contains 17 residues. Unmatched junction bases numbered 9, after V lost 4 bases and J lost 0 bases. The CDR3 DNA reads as TGTGCCAGCAGTGGGGGGACAGGCCTCTCTAGCACAGATACGCAGTATTTT. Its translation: CASSGGTGLSSTDTQYF.

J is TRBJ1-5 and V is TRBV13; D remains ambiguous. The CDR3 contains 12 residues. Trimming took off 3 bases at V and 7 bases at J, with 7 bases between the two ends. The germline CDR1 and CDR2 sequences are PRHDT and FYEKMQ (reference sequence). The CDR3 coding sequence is TGTGCCAGCAGCTTGTTCGGGCAGCCCCAGCATTTT. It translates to CASSLFGQPQHF.

As DNA, the CDR3 is TGCGCCAGCAGCTTAACGCCACAGGGGGCGGATGGCTACACCTTC. It encodes CASSLTPQGADGYTF. J is TRBJ1-2 and V is TRBV5-1; 9 bases are shared with TRBD1. CDR1 and CDR2 (germline): SGHRS, YFSETQ. CDR3 length: 15 residues. Unmatched junction bases numbered 8, after V lost 2 bases and J lost 6 bases. Using reference TRBV5-1 and TRBJ1-2 for the parts outside the CDR3, the full variable domain is KAGVTQTPRYLIKTRGQQVTLSCSPISGHRSVSWYQQTPGQGLQFLFEYFSETQRNKGNFPGRFSGRQFSNSRSEMNVSTLELGDSALYLCASSLTPQGADGYTFGSGTRLTVV.

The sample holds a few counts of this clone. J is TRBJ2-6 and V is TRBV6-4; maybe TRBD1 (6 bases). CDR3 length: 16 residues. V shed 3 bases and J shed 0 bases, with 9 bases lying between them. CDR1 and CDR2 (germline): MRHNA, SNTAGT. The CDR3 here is CASSEGHRSGANVLTF. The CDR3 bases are TGTGCCAGCAGTGAGGGACACCGCTCTGGGGCCAACGTCCTGACTTTC.

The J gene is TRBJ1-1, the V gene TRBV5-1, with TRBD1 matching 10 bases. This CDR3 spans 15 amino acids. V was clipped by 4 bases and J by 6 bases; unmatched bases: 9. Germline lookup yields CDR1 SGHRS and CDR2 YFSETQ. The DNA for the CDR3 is TGCGCCAGCAGCCGCACCGGGACAGGGGATCCTGAAGCTTTCTTT. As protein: CASSRTGTGDPEAFF.

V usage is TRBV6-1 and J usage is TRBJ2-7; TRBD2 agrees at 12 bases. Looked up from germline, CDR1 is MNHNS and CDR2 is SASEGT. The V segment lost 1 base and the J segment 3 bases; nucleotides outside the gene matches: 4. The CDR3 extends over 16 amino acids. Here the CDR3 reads CASSEGLAGVSYEQYF. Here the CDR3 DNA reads TGTGCCAGCAGTGAAGGACTAGCGGGGGTCAGCTACGAGCAGTACTTC.

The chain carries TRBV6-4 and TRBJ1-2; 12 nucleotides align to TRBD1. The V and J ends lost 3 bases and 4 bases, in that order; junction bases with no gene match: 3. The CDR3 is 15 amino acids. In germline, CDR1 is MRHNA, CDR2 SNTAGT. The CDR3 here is CASSDRDRGLYGYTF. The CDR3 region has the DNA TGTGCCAGCAGTGATAGGGACAGGGGGCTCTATGGCTACACCTTC.

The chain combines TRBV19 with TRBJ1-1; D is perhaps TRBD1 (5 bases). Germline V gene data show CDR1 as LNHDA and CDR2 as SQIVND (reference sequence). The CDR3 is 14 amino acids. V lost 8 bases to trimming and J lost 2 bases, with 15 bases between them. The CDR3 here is CASFPTAFNTEAFF. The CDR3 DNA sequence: TGTGCCAGTTTTCCGACAGCCTTTAACACTGAAGCTTTCTTT.

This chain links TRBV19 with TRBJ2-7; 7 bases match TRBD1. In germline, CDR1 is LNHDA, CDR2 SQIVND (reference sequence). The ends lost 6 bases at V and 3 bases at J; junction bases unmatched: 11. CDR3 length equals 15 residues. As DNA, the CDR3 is TGTGCCAGTAGCCTCAGGGGGACAGCCAACTACGAGCAGTACTTC. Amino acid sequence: CASSLRGTANYEQYF.

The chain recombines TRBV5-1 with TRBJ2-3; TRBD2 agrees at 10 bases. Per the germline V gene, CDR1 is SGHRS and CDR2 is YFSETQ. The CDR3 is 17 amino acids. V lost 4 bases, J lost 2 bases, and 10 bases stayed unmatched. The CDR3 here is CASSTGTSASNTDTQYF. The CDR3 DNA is TGCGCCAGCAGCACCGGGACTAGCGCTAGTAACACAGATACGCAGTATTTT. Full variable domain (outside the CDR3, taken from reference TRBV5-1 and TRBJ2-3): KAGVTQTPRYLIKTRGQQVTLSCSPISGHRSVSWYQQTPGQGLQFLFEYFSETQRNKGNFPGRFSGRQFSNSRSEMNVSTLELGDSALYLCASSTGTSASNTDTQYFGPGTRLTVL.

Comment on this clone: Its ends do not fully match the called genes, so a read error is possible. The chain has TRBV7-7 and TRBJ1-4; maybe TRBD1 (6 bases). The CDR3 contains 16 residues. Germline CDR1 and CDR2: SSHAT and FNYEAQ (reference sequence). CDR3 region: CASSPSRGGRNEKLFF. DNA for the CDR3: TGTGCTAGCAGCCCGAGCCGGGGGGGGCGTAATGAAAAACTGTTTTTT.

CDR3 residues: CASGSGGFPYEQYF. The DNA for the CDR3 is TGTGCCAGCGGGAGTGGAGGGTTCCCCTACGAGCAGTACTTC. This chain uses TRBV27 with TRBJ2-7, with D maybe TRBD2 (6 bases). Trimming shortened V by 8 bases and J by 2 bases, and 16 bases separated the two germline ends. The CDR3 contains 14 residues. CDR1 and CDR2 (germline): MNHEY, SMNVEV (reference sequence).

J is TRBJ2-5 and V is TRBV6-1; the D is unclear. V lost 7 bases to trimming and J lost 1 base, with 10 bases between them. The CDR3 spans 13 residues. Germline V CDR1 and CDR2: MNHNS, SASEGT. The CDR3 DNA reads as TGTGCCAGCATTCCCAGGCCCCAAGAGACCCAGTACTTC. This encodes CASIPRPQETQYF.

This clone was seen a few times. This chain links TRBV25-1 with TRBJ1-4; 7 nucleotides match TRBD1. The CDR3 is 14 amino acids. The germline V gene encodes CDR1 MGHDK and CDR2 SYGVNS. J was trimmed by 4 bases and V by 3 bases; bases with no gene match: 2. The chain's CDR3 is CASSEGQYNEKLFF. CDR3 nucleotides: TGTGCCAGCAGTGAGGGACAGTATAATGAAAAACTGTTTTTT.

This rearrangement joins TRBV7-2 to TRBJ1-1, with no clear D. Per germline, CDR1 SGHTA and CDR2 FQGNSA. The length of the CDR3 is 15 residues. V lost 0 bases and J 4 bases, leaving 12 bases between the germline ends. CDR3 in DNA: TGTGCCAGCAGCTTAGCTGCGGTCGGGATCACTGAAGCTTTCTTT. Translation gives CASSLAAVGITEAFF.

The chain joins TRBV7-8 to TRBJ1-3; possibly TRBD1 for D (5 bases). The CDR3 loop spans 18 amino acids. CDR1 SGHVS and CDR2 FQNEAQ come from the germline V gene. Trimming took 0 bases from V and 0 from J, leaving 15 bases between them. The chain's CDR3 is CASSLARWGASSGNTIYF. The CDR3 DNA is TGTGCCAGCAGCTTAGCGCGGTGGGGCGCGTCCTCTGGAAACACCATATATTTT.

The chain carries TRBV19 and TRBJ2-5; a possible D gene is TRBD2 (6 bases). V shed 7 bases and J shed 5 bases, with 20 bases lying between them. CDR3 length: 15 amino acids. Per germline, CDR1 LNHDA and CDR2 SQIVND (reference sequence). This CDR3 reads CASTQSLLARETQYF. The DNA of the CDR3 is TGTGCCAGTACCCAGAGCCTACTAGCCCGGGAGACCCAGTACTTC.